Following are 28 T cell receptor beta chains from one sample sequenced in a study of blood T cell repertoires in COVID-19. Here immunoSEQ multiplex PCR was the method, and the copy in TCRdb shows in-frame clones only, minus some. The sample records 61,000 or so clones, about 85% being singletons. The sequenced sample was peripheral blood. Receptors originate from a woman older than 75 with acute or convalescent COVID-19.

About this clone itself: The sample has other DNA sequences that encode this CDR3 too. Here the CDR3 reads CASSPPLNTEAFF. CDR3 bases: TGTGCCAGCAGTCCCCCATTGAACACTGAAGCTTTCTTT. The chain couples TRBV12-3 or TRBV12-4 to TRBJ1-1; D gene uncertain. This CDR3 spans 13 amino acids. V lost 5 bases, J lost 0 bases, and 7 bases lay in between.

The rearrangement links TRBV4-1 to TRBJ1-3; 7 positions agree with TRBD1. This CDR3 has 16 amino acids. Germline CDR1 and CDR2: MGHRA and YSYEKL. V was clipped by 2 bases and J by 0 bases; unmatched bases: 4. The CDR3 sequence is CASSQIRGSSGNTIYF. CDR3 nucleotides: TGCGCCAGCAGCCAAATCAGGGGGAGCTCTGGAAACACCATATATTTT.

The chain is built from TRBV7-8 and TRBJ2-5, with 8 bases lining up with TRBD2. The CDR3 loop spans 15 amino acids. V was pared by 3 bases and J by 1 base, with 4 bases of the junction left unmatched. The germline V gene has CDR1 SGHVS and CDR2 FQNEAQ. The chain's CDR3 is CASSFASGLQETQYF. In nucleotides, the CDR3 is TGTGCCAGCAGCTTCGCTAGCGGGCTCCAAGAGACCCAGTACTTC. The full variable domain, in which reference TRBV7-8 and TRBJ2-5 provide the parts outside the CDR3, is GAGVSQSPRYKVAKRGQDVALRCDPISGHVSLFWYQQALGQGPEFLTYFQNEAQLDKSGLPSDRFFAERPEGSVSTLKIQRTQQEDSAVYLCASSFASGLQETQYFGPGTRLLVL.

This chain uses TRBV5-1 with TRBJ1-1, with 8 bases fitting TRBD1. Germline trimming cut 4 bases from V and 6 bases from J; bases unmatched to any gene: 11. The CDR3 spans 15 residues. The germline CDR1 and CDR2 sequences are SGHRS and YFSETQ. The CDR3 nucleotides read TGCGCCAGCAGCCCCGGGACAGGTTCTACCCCTGAAGCTTTCTTT. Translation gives CASSPGTGSTPEAFF.

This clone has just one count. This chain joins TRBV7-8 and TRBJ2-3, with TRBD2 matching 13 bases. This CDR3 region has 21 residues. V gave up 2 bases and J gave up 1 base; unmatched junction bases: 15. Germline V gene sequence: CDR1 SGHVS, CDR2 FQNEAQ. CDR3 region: CASSLRAGTSGAAGGTDTQYF. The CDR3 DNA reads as TGTGCCAGCAGCTTAAGAGCCGGGACTAGCGGGGCGGCGGGTGGCACAGATACGCAGTATTTT. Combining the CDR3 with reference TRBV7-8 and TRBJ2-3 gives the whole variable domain GAGVSQSPRYKVAKRGQDVALRCDPISGHVSLFWYQQALGQGPEFLTYFQNEAQLDKSGLPSDRFFAERPEGSVSTLKIQRTQQEDSAVYLCASSLRAGTSGAAGGTDTQYFGPGTRLTVL.

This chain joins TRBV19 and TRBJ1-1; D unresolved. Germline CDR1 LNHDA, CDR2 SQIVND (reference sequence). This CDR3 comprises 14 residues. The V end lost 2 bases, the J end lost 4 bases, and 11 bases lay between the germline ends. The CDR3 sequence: CASSIRGSGTEAFF. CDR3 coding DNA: TGTGCCAGTAGTATACGGGGAAGTGGCACTGAAGCTTTCTTT.

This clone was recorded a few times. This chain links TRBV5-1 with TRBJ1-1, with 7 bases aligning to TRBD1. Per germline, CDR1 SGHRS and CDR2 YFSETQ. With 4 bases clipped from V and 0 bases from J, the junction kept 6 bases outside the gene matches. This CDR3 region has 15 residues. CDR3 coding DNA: TGCGCCAGCAGCACGGGACAGTTAATGAACACTGAAGCTTTCTTT. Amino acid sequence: CASSTGQLMNTEAFF. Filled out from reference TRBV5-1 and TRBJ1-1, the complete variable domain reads KAGVTQTPRYLIKTRGQQVTLSCSPISGHRSVSWYQQTPGQGLQFLFEYFSETQRNKGNFPGRFSGRQFSNSRSEMNVSTLELGDSALYLCASSTGQLMNTEAFFGQGTRLTVV.

In DNA form, the CDR3 reads TGTGCCAGTAGCCTGAGACAGGTCCCCTTGAGTGGTGGCTACACCTTC. Encoded protein: CASSLRQVPLSGGYTF. This rearrangement joins TRBV19 to TRBJ1-2; possible D gene TRBD1, 6 bases. Per the germline V gene, CDR1 is LNHDA and CDR2 is SQIVND (reference sequence). With 6 bases removed from V and 7 bases from J, the gap between germline ends came to 24 bases. The CDR3 length is 16 residues.

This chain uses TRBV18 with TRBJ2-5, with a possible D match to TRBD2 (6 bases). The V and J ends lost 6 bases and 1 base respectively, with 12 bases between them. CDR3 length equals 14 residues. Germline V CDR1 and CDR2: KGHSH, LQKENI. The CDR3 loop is CASSNRRAQETQYF. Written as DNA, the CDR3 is TGTGCCAGCTCTAACCGGAGGGCCCAAGAGACCCAGTACTTC.

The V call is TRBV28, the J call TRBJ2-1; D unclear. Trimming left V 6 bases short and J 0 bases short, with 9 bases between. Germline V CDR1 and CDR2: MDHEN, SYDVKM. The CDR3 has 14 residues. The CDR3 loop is CASSDFNSYNEQFF. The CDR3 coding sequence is TGTGCCAGCAGCGACTTCAACTCCTACAATGAGCAGTTCTTC.

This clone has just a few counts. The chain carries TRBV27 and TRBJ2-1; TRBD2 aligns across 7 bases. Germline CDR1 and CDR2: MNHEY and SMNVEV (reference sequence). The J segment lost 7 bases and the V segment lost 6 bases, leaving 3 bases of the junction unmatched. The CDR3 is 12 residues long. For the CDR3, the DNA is TGTGCCAGCAGAGCCGGGAGGAATGAGCAGTTCTTC. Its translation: CASRAGRNEQFF.

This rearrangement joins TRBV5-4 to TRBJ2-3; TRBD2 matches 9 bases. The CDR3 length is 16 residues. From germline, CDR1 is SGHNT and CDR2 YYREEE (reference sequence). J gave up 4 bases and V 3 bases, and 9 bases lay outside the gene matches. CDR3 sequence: CASSSSSGGRPDTQYF. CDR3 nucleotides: TGTGCCAGCAGCTCGTCGAGCGGGGGGAGACCAGATACGCAGTATTTT.

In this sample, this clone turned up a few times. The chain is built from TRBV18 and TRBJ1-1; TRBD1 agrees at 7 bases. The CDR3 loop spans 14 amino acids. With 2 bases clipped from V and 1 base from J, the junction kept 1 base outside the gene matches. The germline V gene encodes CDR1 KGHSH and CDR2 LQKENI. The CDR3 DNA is TGTGCCAGCTCACCAAACAGGGGGAACACTGAAGCTTTCTTT. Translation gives CASSPNRGNTEAFF.

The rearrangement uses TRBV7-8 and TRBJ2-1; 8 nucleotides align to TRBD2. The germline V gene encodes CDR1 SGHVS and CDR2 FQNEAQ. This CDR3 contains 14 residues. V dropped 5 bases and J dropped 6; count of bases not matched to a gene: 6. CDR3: CASSPPGRGNEQFF. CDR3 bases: TGTGCCAGCAGCCCACCCGGGAGGGGCAATGAGCAGTTCTTC.

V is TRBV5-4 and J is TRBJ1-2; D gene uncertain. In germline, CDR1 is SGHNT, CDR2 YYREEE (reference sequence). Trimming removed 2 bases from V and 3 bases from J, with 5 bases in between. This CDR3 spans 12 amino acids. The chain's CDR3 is CASSLTDYGYTF. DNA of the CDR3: TGTGCCAGCAGCTTAACAGACTATGGCTACACCTTC.

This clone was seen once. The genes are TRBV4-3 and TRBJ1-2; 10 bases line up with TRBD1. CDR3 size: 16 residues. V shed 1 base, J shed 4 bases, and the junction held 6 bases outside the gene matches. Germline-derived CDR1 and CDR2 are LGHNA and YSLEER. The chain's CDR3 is CASSQVLGTGAYGYTF. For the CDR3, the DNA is TGCGCCAGCAGCCAAGTTCTCGGGACAGGGGCCTATGGCTACACCTTC.

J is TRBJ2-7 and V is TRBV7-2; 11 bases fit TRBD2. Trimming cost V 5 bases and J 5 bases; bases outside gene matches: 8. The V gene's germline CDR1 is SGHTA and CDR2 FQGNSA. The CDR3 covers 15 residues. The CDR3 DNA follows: TGTGCCAGCAGCCCGACTAGCGGGATAGCCCACGAGCAGTACTTC. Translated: CASSPTSGIAHEQYF.

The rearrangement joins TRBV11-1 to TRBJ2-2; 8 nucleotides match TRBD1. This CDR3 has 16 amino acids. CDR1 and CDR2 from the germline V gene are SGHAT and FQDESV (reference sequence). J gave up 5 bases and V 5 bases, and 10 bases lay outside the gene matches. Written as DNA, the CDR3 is TGTGCCAGCAGCCGCGGGACAGGAGATAAGACCGGGGAGCTGTTTTTT. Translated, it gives CASSRGTGDKTGELFF.

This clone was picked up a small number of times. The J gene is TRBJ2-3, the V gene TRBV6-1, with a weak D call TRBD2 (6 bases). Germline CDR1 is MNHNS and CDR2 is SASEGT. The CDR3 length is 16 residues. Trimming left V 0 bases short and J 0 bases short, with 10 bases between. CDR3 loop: CASSEAVAVSTDTQYF. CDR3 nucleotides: TGTGCCAGCAGTGAAGCGGTAGCGGTCAGCACAGATACGCAGTATTTT.

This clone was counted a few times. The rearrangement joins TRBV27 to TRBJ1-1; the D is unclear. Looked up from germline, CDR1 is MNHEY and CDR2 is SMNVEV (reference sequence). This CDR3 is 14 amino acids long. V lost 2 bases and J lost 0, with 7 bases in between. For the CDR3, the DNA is TGTGCCAGCAGTTTAACGGGGATGAACACTGAAGCTTTCTTT. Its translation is CASSLTGMNTEAFF.

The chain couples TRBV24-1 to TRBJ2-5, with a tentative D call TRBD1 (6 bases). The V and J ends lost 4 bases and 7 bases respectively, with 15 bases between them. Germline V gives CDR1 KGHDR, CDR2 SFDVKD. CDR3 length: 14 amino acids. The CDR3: CATSDSGARGTQYF. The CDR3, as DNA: TGTGCCACCAGTGACTCAGGGGCCCGGGGGACCCAGTACTTC.

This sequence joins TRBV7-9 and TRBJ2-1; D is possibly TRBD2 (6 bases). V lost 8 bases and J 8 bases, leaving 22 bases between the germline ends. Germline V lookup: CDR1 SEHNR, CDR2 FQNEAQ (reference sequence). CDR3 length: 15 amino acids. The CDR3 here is CASEAQGGIRDEQFF. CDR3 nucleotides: TGTGCCAGCGAGGCCCAGGGCGGGATTAGGGATGAGCAGTTCTTC.

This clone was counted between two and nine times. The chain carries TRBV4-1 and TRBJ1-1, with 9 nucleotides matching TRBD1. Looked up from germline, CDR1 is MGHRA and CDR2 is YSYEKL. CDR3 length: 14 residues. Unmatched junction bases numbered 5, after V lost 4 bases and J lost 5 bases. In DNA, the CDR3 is TGCGCCAGCAGCCTCGACAGGGGGAATACTGAAGCTTTCTTT. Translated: CASSLDRGNTEAFF.

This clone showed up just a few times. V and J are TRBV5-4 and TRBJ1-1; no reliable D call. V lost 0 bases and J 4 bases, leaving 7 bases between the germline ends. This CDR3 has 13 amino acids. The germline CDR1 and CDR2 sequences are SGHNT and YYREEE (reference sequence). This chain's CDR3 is CASSLGPSTEAFF. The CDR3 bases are TGTGCCAGCAGCTTGGGCCCCAGCACTGAAGCTTTCTTT.

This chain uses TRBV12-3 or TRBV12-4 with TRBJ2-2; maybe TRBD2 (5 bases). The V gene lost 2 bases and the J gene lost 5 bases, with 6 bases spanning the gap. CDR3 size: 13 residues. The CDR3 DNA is TGTGCCAGCAGTTTACGCGGGACCGGGGAGCTGTTTTTT. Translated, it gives CASSLRGTGELFF.

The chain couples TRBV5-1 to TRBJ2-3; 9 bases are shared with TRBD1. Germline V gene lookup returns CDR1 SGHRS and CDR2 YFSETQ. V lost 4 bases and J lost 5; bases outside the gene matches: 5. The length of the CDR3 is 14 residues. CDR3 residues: CASSPGQGLDTQYF. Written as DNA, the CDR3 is TGCGCCAGCAGCCCGGGACAGGGATTAGATACGCAGTATTTT.

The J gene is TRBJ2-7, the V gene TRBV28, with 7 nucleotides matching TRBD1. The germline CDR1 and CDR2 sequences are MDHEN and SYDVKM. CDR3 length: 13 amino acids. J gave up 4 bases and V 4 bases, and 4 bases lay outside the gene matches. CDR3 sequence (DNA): TGTGCCAGCAGTTCCACAGGGGTGTACGAGCAGTACTTC. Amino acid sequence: CASSSTGVYEQYF.

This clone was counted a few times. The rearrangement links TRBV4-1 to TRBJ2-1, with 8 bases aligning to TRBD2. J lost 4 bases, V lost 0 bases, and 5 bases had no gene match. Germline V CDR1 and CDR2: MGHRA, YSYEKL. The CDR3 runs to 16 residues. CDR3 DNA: TGCGCCAGCAGCCAAGACCGCCGGGAGGGGTACAATGAGCAGTTCTTC. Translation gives CASSQDRREGYNEQFF.